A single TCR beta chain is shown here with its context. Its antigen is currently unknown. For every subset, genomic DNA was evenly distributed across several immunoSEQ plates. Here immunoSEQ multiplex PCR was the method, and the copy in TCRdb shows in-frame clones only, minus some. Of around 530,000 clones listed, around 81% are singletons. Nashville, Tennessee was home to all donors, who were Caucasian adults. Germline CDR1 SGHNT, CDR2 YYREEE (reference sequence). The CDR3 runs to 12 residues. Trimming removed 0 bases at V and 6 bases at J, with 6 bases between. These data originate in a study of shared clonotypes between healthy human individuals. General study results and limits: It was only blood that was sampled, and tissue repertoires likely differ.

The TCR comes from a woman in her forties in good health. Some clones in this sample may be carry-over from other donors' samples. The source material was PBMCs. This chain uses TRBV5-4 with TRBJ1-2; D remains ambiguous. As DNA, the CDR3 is TGTGCCAGCAGCTTGGCCCGTGATGGCTACACCTTC. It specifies CASSLARDGYTF.